The 5 T cell receptor beta chains listed next were all sequenced from one sample in a study of T-cell reconstitution after alpha-beta-depleted transplantation in children. Using unique molecular identifiers, the investigators prepared the TCRbeta library. TCRdb re-analysed the PCR reads in MiXCR, keeping a single row per CDR3 protein. This sample has around 200,000 distinct CDR3 sequences, with roughly 18% found just once. The sequencing used PBMCs, mostly from graft donor cells, collected 360 days after TCRalphabeta/CD19-depleted stem cell transplant. The receptors were sampled from a male patient aged 2 to 10 who had a stem cell transplant for acute lymphoblastic leukemia, so the T cells may come from the graft donor.

Only a few counts were recorded for this clonotype. The gene calls are TRBV12-3 or TRBV12-4 and TRBJ1-6, with 7 bases matching TRBD1. Trimming at V came to 4 bases and at J to 14 bases, leaving 17 bases not matched to a gene. CDR3 length equals 16 residues. CDR3 residues: CASSSSGAGGILALHF. The CDR3 nucleotides read TGTGCCAGCAGTTCCTCCGGGGCAGGGGGAATTTTAGCCCTCCACTTT.

This clonotype was seen a few times. The chain joins TRBV3-1 to TRBJ2-6, with 9 bases that match TRBD1. The CDR3 is 18 residues long. From germline, CDR1 is LGHDT and CDR2 YNNKEL (reference sequence). J gave up 3 bases and V 4 bases, and 10 bases lay outside the gene matches. The CDR3 region is CASSRDRDLYRGANVLTF. The CDR3 region has the DNA TGTGCCAGCAGCCGGGACAGGGACCTCTACCGTGGGGCCAACGTCCTGACTTTC.

The chain combines TRBV7-2 with TRBJ1-1, with a weak D call TRBD1 (6 bases). From germline, CDR1 is SGHTA and CDR2 FQGNSA. Trimming removed 2 bases from V and 4 bases from J, with 11 bases in between. The CDR3 loop spans 14 amino acids. The chain's CDR3 is CASSLKGEGTEAFF. The CDR3 coding sequence is TGTGCCAGCAGCTTAAAGGGGGAGGGCACTGAAGCTTTCTTT.

This clonotype was picked up many times. This rearrangement joins TRBV10-3 to TRBJ2-2; D unclear. The V end was cut by 0 bases, the J end by 7 bases, with 3 bases between. The germline V gene encodes CDR1 ENHRY and CDR2 SYGVKD. The CDR3 is 12 amino acids. CDR3 coding DNA: TGTGCCATCAGTGAGTCAGTCGGGGAGCTGTTTTTT. It translates to CAISESVGELFF.

This clonotype was detected only a few times. The rearrangement joins TRBV10-3 to TRBJ2-3; TRBD1 agrees at 9 bases. V gave up 6 bases and J gave up 5 bases; unmatched junction bases: 9. The CDR3 contains 15 residues. CDR1 ENHRY and CDR2 SYGVKD come from the germline V gene. The CDR3 region is CAIRTSRTGEDTQYF. The CDR3 region has the DNA TGTGCCATCAGGACATCCAGGACAGGGGAAGATACGCAGTATTTT.